Listed below are T cell receptor beta chains from one sample, sequenced in a study of blood T cells in healthy people across ages. TCRdb itself ran the 5' RACE reads through MiXCR, one entry per CDR3 protein. Of 700,000 to 1,000,000 distinct CDR3 sequences listed, more than 40% are singletons. Sequenced material: blood. All receptors derive from a man aged 55 to 70 in good health. The CDR3 runs from the conserved cysteine through the conserved F or W. Each record gives: clone size, V gene, J gene, D gene, CDR3 protein, CDR3 DNA. D genes are given only for firm matches. Clone size, where shown, is once, few, many, or a class for clones that have expanded.

clone size: few
V gene: TRBV7-2
J gene: TRBJ1-6
D gene: TRBD1
CDR3 protein: CASSRGQGNSPLHF
CDR3 DNA: TGTGCCAGCAGCCGGGGACAGGGTAATTCACCCCTCCACTTT

clone size: once
V gene: TRBV7-2
J gene: TRBJ2-5
D gene: .
CDR3 protein: CANSFYGNQETQYF
CDR3 DNA: TGTGCCAACAGCTTCTATGGGAACCAAGAGACCCAGTACTTC

clone size: few
V gene: TRBV9
J gene: TRBJ2-5
D gene: .
CDR3 protein: CASSVEGGPQETQYF
CDR3 DNA: TGTGCCAGCAGCGTAGAGGGGGGTCCGCAAGAGACCCAGTACTTC

clone size: .
V gene: TRBV7-8
J gene: TRBJ1-1
D gene: .
CDR3 protein: CASSPGRSVADTEAFF
CDR3 DNA: TGTGCCAGCAGCCCAGGGAGGTCTGTCGCAGACACTGAAGCTTTCTTT

clone size: few
V gene: TRBV7-9
J gene: TRBJ1-1
D gene: .
CDR3 protein: CASRINREAFF
CDR3 DNA: TGTGCCAGCAGGATAAACCGTGAAGCTTTCTTT

clone size: .
V gene: TRBV27
J gene: TRBJ1-2
D gene: TRBD1
CDR3 protein: CASSWDRGRNGYTF
CDR3 DNA: TGTGCCAGCAGTTGGGACAGGGGGCGTAATGGCTACACCTTC

clone size: few
V gene: TRBV20-1
J gene: TRBJ2-7
D gene: TRBD1
CDR3 protein: CSASGTGGGGSYEQYF
CDR3 DNA: TGCAGTGCCTCCGGGACAGGGGGTGGAGGCTCCTACGAGCAGTACTTC

clone size: .
V gene: TRBV18
J gene: TRBJ2-7
D gene: TRBD1
CDR3 protein: CASSPRTGESYEQYF
CDR3 DNA: TGTGCCAGCTCACCACGGACAGGGGAGTCCTACGAGCAGTACTTC

clone size: .
V gene: TRBV2
J gene: TRBJ2-7
D gene: TRBD1
CDR3 protein: CATRTGTTYNEQYF
CDR3 DNA: TGTGCCACCCGGACAGGAACAACCTACAATGAGCAGTACTTC

clone size: .
V gene: TRBV20-1
J gene: TRBJ2-7
D gene: .
CDR3 protein: CSARDGDLGGPFEQYF
CDR3 DNA: TGCAGTGCTAGAGATGGAGATTTGGGGGGGCCCTTCGAGCAGTACTTC

clone size: few
V gene: TRBV19
J gene: TRBJ1-4
D gene: .
CDR3 protein: CASSRRPGVEKLFF
CDR3 DNA: TGTGCCAGTAGTCGACGGCCGGGCGTAGAAAAACTGTTTTTT

clone size: .
V gene: TRBV19
J gene: TRBJ2-3
D gene: .
CDR3 protein: CASSMTRRGNTDTQYF
CDR3 DNA: TGTGCCAGTAGTATGACCCGACGGGGGAACACAGATACGCAGTATTTT

clone size: .
V gene: TRBV12-3/TRBV12-4
J gene: TRBJ2-5
D gene: TRBD1
CDR3 protein: CASSFDRAQETQYF
CDR3 DNA: TGTGCCAGCAGTTTCGACAGGGCTCAAGAGACCCAGTACTTC

clone size: .
V gene: TRBV12-3/TRBV12-4
J gene: TRBJ2-5
D gene: TRBD2
CDR3 protein: CASSPPPLKTSGDQETQYF
CDR3 DNA: TGTGCCAGCAGCCCTCCCCCCCTTAAGACTAGCGGGGACCAAGAGACCCAGTACTTC

clone size: .
V gene: TRBV9
J gene: TRBJ2-7
D gene: .
CDR3 protein: CASSVGPSHYEQYF
CDR3 DNA: TGTGCCAGCAGCGTAGGGCCCAGCCACTACGAGCAGTACTTC

clone size: many
V gene: TRBV5-1
J gene: TRBJ2-3
D gene: .
CDR3 protein: CASSLMGVDTQYF
CDR3 DNA: TGCGCCAGCAGCTTGATGGGGGTAGATACGCAGTATTTT

clone size: .
V gene: TRBV5-5
J gene: TRBJ2-7
D gene: .
CDR3 protein: CASSPLGGTDLYEQYF
CDR3 DNA: TGTGCCAGCAGCCCACTCGGCGGGACAGACCTCTACGAGCAGTACTTC

clone size: few
V gene: TRBV29-1
J gene: TRBJ1-2
D gene: .
CDR3 protein: CSVRETMGYTF
CDR3 DNA: TGCAGCGTTAGGGAGACTATGGGCTACACCTTC

clone size: few
V gene: TRBV3-1
J gene: TRBJ2-4
D gene: TRBD1
CDR3 protein: CASSQGDRGSSKNIQYF
CDR3 DNA: TGTGCCAGCAGCCAGGGGGACAGGGGATCTTCCAAAAACATTCAGTACTTC

clone size: .
V gene: TRBV7-8
J gene: TRBJ2-3
D gene: TRBD2
CDR3 protein: CASSLSGGAGDTQYF
CDR3 DNA: TGTGCCAGCAGCTTGAGCGGGGGGGCCGGAGATACGCAGTATTTT

clone size: .
V gene: TRBV29-1
J gene: TRBJ2-1
D gene: TRBD1
CDR3 protein: CSVGLGGPYNEQFF
CDR3 DNA: TGCAGCGTTGGCCTAGGGGGCCCTTACAATGAGCAGTTCTTC

clone size: .
V gene: TRBV29-1
J gene: TRBJ2-7
D gene: .
CDR3 protein: CSVGQAEQYF
CDR3 DNA: TGCAGCGTTGGCCAGGCCGAGCAGTACTTC

clone size: few
V gene: TRBV29-1
J gene: TRBJ2-1
D gene: TRBD2
CDR3 protein: CSGSTSGGVYNEQFF
CDR3 DNA: TGCAGCGGGTCTACTAGCGGGGGTGTCTACAATGAGCAGTTCTTC

clone size: .
V gene: TRBV4-1
J gene: TRBJ1-1
D gene: TRBD1
CDR3 protein: CASSPQGARRVAFF
CDR3 DNA: TGCGCCAGCAGCCCACAGGGGGCGCGGCGTGTCGCTTTCTTT

clone size: .
V gene: TRBV29-1
J gene: TRBJ2-3
D gene: TRBD1
CDR3 protein: CSVEVRTGGGWDTQYF
CDR3 DNA: TGCAGCGTTGAAGTCCGGACAGGGGGGGGATGGGATACGCAGTATTTT

clone size: .
V gene: TRBV6-1
J gene: TRBJ2-2
D gene: .
CDR3 protein: CAIGSTDSSGELFF
CDR3 DNA: TGTGCCATAGGTTCGACTGATTCGTCCGGGGAGCTGTTTTTT

clone size: .
V gene: TRBV6-2/TRBV6-3
J gene: TRBJ2-1
D gene: .
CDR3 protein: CASSYLSRTDEQFF
CDR3 DNA: TGTGCCAGCAGTTATTTAAGCCGGACGGATGAGCAGTTCTTC

clone size: .
V gene: TRBV27
J gene: TRBJ1-6
D gene: .
CDR3 protein: CASSYGRANSPLHF
CDR3 DNA: TGTGCCAGCAGTTACGGCAGAGCCAATTCACCCCTCCACTTT

clone size: few
V gene: TRBV15
J gene: TRBJ1-5
D gene: .
CDR3 protein: CATSRVLGAYNQPQHF
CDR3 DNA: TGTGCCACCAGCAGAGTTCTGGGGGCTTACAATCAGCCCCAGCATTTT

clone size: .
V gene: TRBV11-2
J gene: TRBJ2-1
D gene: .
CDR3 protein: CASSLLGWSNEQFF
CDR3 DNA: TGTGCCAGCAGCTTACTTGGGTGGAGCAATGAGCAGTTCTTC

clone size: few
V gene: TRBV7-3
J gene: TRBJ1-6
D gene: .
CDR3 protein: CASSPNYNSPLHF
CDR3 DNA: TGTGCCAGCAGCCCTAACTATAATTCACCCCTCCACTTT

clone size: .
V gene: TRBV20-1
J gene: TRBJ2-1
D gene: TRBD2
CDR3 protein: CSANRAGGIYNEQFF
CDR3 DNA: TGCAGTGCTAACCGAGCGGGGGGGATTTACAATGAGCAGTTCTTC

clone size: few
V gene: TRBV20-1
J gene: TRBJ2-5
D gene: .
CDR3 protein: CSASGSREFQETQYF
CDR3 DNA: TGCAGTGCTAGTGGTTCTCGGGAGTTCCAAGAGACCCAGTACTTC

clone size: .
V gene: TRBV9
J gene: TRBJ2-7
D gene: .
CDR3 protein: CASSLDGISYEQYF
CDR3 DNA: TGTGCCAGCAGCCTTGACGGGATCTCCTACGAGCAGTACTTC

clone size: few
V gene: TRBV5-1
J gene: TRBJ2-5
D gene: .
CDR3 protein: CASSFLIGETQYF
CDR3 DNA: TGCGCCAGCAGCTTCTTAATCGGAGAGACCCAGTACTTC

clone size: many
V gene: TRBV3-1
J gene: TRBJ1-2
D gene: .
CDR3 protein: CASSQDSNYGYTF
CDR3 DNA: TGCGCCAGCAGCCAGGACAGTAACTATGGCTACACCTTC

clone size: few
V gene: TRBV4-3
J gene: TRBJ1-1
D gene: .
CDR3 protein: CASSQREHTEAFF
CDR3 DNA: TGCGCCAGCAGCCAACGGGAGCACACTGAAGCTTTCTTT

clone size: once
V gene: TRBV20-1
J gene: TRBJ1-1
D gene: TRBD1
CDR3 protein: CRARDWAGGRTEAFF
CDR3 DNA: TGCAGGGCTAGAGATTGGGCAGGGGGAAGGACTGAAGCTTTCTTT

clone size: .
V gene: TRBV9
J gene: TRBJ2-3
D gene: TRBD1
CDR3 protein: CASSSPGGADTQYF
CDR3 DNA: TGTGCCAGCAGCTCCCCAGGGGGCGCAGATACGCAGTATTTT

clone size: .
V gene: TRBV29-1
J gene: TRBJ2-1
D gene: TRBD2
CDR3 protein: CSVVGRGGSYNEQFF
CDR3 DNA: TGCAGCGTTGTGGGACGGGGGGGCTCCTACAATGAGCAGTTCTTC

clone size: few
V gene: TRBV12-3/TRBV12-4
J gene: TRBJ2-7
D gene: .
CDR3 protein: CASSRQASSYEQYF
CDR3 DNA: TGTGCCAGCAGTCGACAGGCTAGCTCCTACGAGCAGTACTTC

clone size: .
V gene: TRBV24-1
J gene: TRBJ2-7
D gene: TRBD1
CDR3 protein: CATSPWDSYEQYF
CDR3 DNA: TGTGCCACCAGTCCCTGGGACAGCTACGAGCAGTACTTC

clone size: few
V gene: TRBV5-6
J gene: TRBJ2-3
D gene: TRBD2
CDR3 protein: CASSFRASGDTDTQYF
CDR3 DNA: TGTGCCAGCAGCTTCCGGGCTAGCGGGGACACAGATACGCAGTATTTT

clone size: .
V gene: TRBV10-2
J gene: TRBJ1-5
D gene: .
CDR3 protein: CASGEGRAHNQPQHF
CDR3 DNA: TGCGCCAGCGGTGAGGGTAGGGCCCACAATCAGCCCCAGCATTTT

clone size: .
V gene: TRBV2
J gene: TRBJ2-7
D gene: .
CDR3 protein: CATTQGRASYEQYF
CDR3 DNA: TGTGCCACAACGCAGGGGCGCGCCTCCTACGAGCAGTACTTC

clone size: .
V gene: TRBV28
J gene: TRBJ2-1
D gene: .
CDR3 protein: CASTRAPDEQFF
CDR3 DNA: TGTGCCAGCACTCGGGCACCCGATGAGCAGTTCTTC

clone size: .
V gene: TRBV6-2/TRBV6-3
J gene: TRBJ2-7
D gene: .
CDR3 protein: CASSDTQGPSYEQYF
CDR3 DNA: TGTGCCAGCAGCGACACGCAGGGCCCTTCCTACGAGCAGTACTTC

clone size: many
V gene: TRBV10-3
J gene: TRBJ2-7
D gene: .
CDR3 protein: CAISGPYEQYF
CDR3 DNA: TGTGCCATCAGTGGGCCCTACGAGCAGTACTTC

clone size: .
V gene: TRBV7-9
J gene: TRBJ2-5
D gene: TRBD2
CDR3 protein: CASSQPGQRGARETQYF
CDR3 DNA: TGTGCCAGCAGCCAACCCGGTCAGCGGGGGGCCCGGGAGACCCAGTACTTC

clone size: .
V gene: TRBV7-2
J gene: TRBJ2-1
D gene: TRBD2
CDR3 protein: CASSLGRSGGGRNEQFF
CDR3 DNA: TGTGCCAGCAGCTTAGGTCGTTCCGGGGGGGGGCGGAATGAGCAGTTCTTC

clone size: .
V gene: TRBV28
J gene: TRBJ1-6
D gene: TRBD1
CDR3 protein: CASRSRGSSYNSPLHF
CDR3 DNA: TGTGCCAGCAGGTCCAGGGGGAGCTCCTATAATTCACCCCTCCACTTT

clone size: few
V gene: TRBV28
J gene: TRBJ2-7
D gene: .
CDR3 protein: CASSLSDGGVGVQYF
CDR3 DNA: TGTGCCAGCAGCCTATCGGACGGGGGAGTAGGTGTGCAGTACTTC